This passage covers 7 T cell receptor beta chains from one sample sequenced in a study of spatial heterogeneity in lung cancer. TCRdb re-called the 5' RACE reads with MiXCR, one entry per CDR3 protein. The sample has around 89,000 distinct CDR3 sequences, approximately 12% seen once. Time point denoted: sample taken at primary tumor resection. The input for sequencing was PBMCs, taken at surgery. These receptors originate from a male donor with early-stage non-small cell lung cancer.

This clonotype came up a few times. The V gene is TRBV7-9, the J gene TRBJ2-7; 7 bases map to TRBD1. Germline-derived CDR1 and CDR2 are SEHNR and FQNEAQ (reference sequence). J gave up 3 bases and V 5 bases, and 4 bases lay outside the gene matches. The CDR3 totals 13 residues. The CDR3 DNA sequence: TGTGCCAGCAGCAACGGACAGGACTACGAGCAGTACTTC. Translating it yields CASSNGQDYEQYF.

This chain connects TRBV12-3 or TRBV12-4 to TRBJ1-5; D gene unclear. The CDR3 runs 14 residues. Trimming left V 3 bases short and J 0 bases short, with 6 bases between. CDR3 residues: CASSFDVSNQPQHF. The CDR3 region has the DNA TGTGCCAGCAGTTTCGACGTTAGCAATCAGCCCCAGCATTTT.

This clonotype was seen repeatedly, ten times or more. This chain uses TRBV6-2 or TRBV6-3 with TRBJ1-5; D possibly corresponds to TRBD1 (5 bases). CDR1 and CDR2 (germline): MNHEY, SVGEGT. The ends were cut back, 8 bases at V and 6 bases at J, with 20 bases in the middle. This CDR3 is 15 amino acids long. DNA of the CDR3: TGTGCCAGCGAGGATGGGGCCGGGCCCAGTCAGCCCCAGCATTTT. This encodes CASEDGAGPSQPQHF.

This chain links TRBV5-8 with TRBJ1-2; D is unresolved. CDR3 length: 16 amino acids. CDR1 is SGHTS, CDR2 YDEGEE, per germline. Trimming took off 6 bases at V and 4 bases at J, with 22 bases between the two ends. The DNA of the CDR3 is TGTGCCAGCAACTACCCGGTTCTAGGGCTTGGCTATGGCTACACCTTC. Translation gives CASNYPVLGLGYGYTF.

The V and J genes are TRBV6-2 or TRBV6-3 and TRBJ2-2, with no clear D. The germline V gene has CDR1 MNHEY and CDR2 SVGEGT. This CDR3 is built from 15 residues. The V end was cut by 6 bases, the J end by 3 bases, with 14 bases between. The CDR3 region is CASSSPLVYTGELFF. For the CDR3, the DNA is TGTGCCAGCAGCTCCCCGCTCGTTTACACCGGGGAGCTGTTTTTT.

This clonotype came up a few times. The chain joins TRBV5-4 to TRBJ1-1, with 9 bases that match TRBD1. J gave up 1 base and V 3 bases, and 4 bases lay outside the gene matches. The CDR3 sequence is 15 residues long. Germline V CDR1 and CDR2: SGHNT, YYREEE (reference sequence). The CDR3 protein is CASSSPGQGNTEAFF. The CDR3 DNA is TGTGCCAGCAGCTCGCCGGGACAGGGGAACACTGAAGCTTTCTTT. Full variable domain (outside the CDR3, taken from reference TRBV5-4 and TRBJ1-1): ETGVTQSPTHLIKTRGQQVTLRCSSQSGHNTVSWYQQALGQGPQFIFQYYREEENGRGNFPPRFSGLQFPNYSSELNVNALELDDSALYLCASSSPGQGNTEAFFGQGTRLTVV.

The CDR3 here is CSARDRETDTQYF. DNA for the CDR3: TGCAGTGCTAGGGACAGGGAGACAGATACGCAGTATTTT. The rearrangement joins TRBV20-1 to TRBJ2-3, with TRBD1 matching 8 bases. This CDR3 spans 13 amino acids. Losses at the gene ends were 3 bases for V and 3 bases for J; bases not matched to a gene: 2. Per germline, CDR1 DFQATT and CDR2 SNEGSKA (reference sequence).